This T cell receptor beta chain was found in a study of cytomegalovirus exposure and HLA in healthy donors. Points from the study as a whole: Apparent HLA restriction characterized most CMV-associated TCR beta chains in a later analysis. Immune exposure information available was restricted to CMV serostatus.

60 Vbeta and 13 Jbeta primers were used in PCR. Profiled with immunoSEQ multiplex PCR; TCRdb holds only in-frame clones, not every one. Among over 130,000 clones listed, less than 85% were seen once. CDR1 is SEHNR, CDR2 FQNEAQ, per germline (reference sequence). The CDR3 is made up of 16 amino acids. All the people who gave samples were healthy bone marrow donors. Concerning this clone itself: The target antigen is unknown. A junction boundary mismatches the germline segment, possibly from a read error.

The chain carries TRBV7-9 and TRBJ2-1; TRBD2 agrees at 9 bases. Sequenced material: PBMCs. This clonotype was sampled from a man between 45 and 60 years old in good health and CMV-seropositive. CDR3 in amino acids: CSSSLGAGGGYNEQFF. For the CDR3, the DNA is TGTTCCAGCAGCTTAGGGGCGGGAGGGGGTTACAATGAGCAGTTCTTC.